This T cell receptor (beta chain) comes out of a study of blood T cell repertoires in COVID-19. On the study more broadly: From T cells, B-cell-depleted T cells, or PBMCs came the material, which was cDNA or gDNA.

This clone was detected only once. Study processing details: From reference gene primer amplification, estimates of nucleated cell counts were derived. Sequenced by immunoSEQ multiplex PCR; TCRdb stores in-frame clones only, minus some. V, J and clone size are those of that table, while D and trimming were read from the DNA. The sample has roughly 290,000 clones, around nine tenths seen once. Seattle patients were enrolled while actively infected and followed longitudinally. J was trimmed by 0 bases and V by 5 bases; bases with no gene match: 3. The CDR3 consists of 16 residues. Germline loops: CDR1 SGHRS, CDR2 YFSETQ.

The gene calls are TRBV5-1 and TRBJ2-1, with TRBD2 matching over 12 bases. The material sequenced was peripheral blood. This sequence originates from a woman in her thirties with COVID-19, enrolled during active disease. The CDR3 DNA is TGCGCCAGCAGTCGACTAGCGGGAGTCTCCTACAATGAGCAGTTCTTC. Translating it yields CASSRLAGVSYNEQFF.